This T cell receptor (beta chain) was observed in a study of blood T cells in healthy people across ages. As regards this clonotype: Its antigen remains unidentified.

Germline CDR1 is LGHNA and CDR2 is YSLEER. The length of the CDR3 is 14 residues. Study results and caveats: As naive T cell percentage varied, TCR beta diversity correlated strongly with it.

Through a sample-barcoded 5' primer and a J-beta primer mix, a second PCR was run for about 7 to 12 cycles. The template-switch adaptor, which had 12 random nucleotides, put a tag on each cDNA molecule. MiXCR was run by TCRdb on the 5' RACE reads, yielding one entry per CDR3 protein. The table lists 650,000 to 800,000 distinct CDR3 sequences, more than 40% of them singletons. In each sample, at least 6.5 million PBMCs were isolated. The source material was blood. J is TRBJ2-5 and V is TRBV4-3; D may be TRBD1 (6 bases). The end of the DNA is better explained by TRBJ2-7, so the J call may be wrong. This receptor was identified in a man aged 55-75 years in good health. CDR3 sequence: CASSQAHRDYEQYF. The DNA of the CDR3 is TGCGCCAGCAGCCAAGCCCACAGGGACTACGAGCAGTACTTC.